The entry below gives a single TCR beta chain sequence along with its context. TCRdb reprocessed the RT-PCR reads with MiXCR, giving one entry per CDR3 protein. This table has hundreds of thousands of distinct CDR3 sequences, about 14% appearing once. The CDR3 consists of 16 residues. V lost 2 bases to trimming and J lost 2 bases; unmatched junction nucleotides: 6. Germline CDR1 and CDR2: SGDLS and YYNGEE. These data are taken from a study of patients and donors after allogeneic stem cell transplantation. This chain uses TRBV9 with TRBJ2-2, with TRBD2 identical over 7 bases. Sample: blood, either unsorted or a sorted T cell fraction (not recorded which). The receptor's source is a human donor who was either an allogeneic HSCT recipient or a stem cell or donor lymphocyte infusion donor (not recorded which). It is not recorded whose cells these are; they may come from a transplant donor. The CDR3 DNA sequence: TGTGCCAGCAGCGTTCTTCGCGGGGGAAACACCGGGGAGCTGTTTTTT. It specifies CASSVLRGGNTGELFF.